This T cell receptor (beta chain) derives from a study of regulatory T cells in long-lasting Graves disease. As for the study in general: Patients met the persistent Graves' disease definition after over 5 years of antithyroid drugs with positive TSH receptor antibodies. General observations from the study: Persistent patients shared more public clonotypes (under 3,000) than newly diagnosed patients (about 1,000).

This clonotype is a singleton in its sample. The antigen is not known. As to time point: persistent/refractory GD, antithyroid drugs over 5 years with positive TRAb. RNA extracted from PBMCs served as the sequencing template. American Thyroid Association guidelines defined Graves' disease diagnosis. Building the TCR beta libraries relied on iRepertoire HTBI primers, and CDR3 regions underwent Arm-PCR. TCRdb itself ran the multiplex PCR reads through MiXCR, one entry per CDR3 protein. The profile shows about 660,000 distinct CDR3 sequences, about 30% of them singletons. The CDR3 contains 18 residues. Germline CDR1 SEHNR, CDR2 FQNEAQ (reference sequence). V was clipped by 3 bases and J by 3 bases; unmatched bases: 16.

The sequence derives from a female donor with Graves disease. The chain couples TRBV7-9 to TRBJ2-5; 7 nucleotides line up with TRBD2. This material consisted of peripheral blood mononuclear cells (PBMCs), taken when the disease was refractory, from a patient treated with antithyroid drugs. CDR3 bases: TGTGCCAGCAGCTTTGGAACCCTAGCGGCCTTGGGGGAAGAGACCCAGTACTTC. It translates to CASSFGTLAALGEETQYF.